This TCR beta chain was captured by sequencing in a study of T cell responses to AZD1222 COVID-19 vaccine. Study results and caveats: All repertoire sampling was performed exclusively after the peak T cell response. At baseline, just five or six AZD1222 recipients tested seropositive. A mostly white British donor set with more females was recruited, and clonal diversity was possibly underestimated.

Trimming cost V 3 bases and J 1 base, with 16 bases left between them. The germline V gene encodes CDR1 MNHNS and CDR2 SASEGT. The CDR3 extends over 16 amino acids. Second-dose schedules of about 4 or about 12 weeks were combined. TCRdb's copy holds only in-frame clones and misses some; the assay was immunoSEQ multiplex PCR. The sample includes 86,000 or so clones, roughly 86% seen only once; the top ten take 6.9%. This clone was seen only once. Its antigen is currently unknown. The sequencing here drew on peripheral blood, taken 28 days after the second AZD1222 dose. This TCR was recovered from an adult who received the AZD1222 COVID-19 vaccine. J is TRBJ2-7 and V is TRBV6-1, with D perhaps matching TRBD2 (6 bases). The CDR3 reads CASSDRRREKSYEQYF. CDR3 sequence (DNA): TGTGCCAGCAGTGACCGTAGACGGGAGAAGTCCTACGAGCAGTACTTC.